The entry that follows covers one T cell receptor beta chain sequence. Its antigen is not known. Germline CDR1 and CDR2: MNHEY and SMNVEV (reference sequence). V lost 2 bases to trimming and J lost 2 bases, with 7 bases between them. The CDR3 covers 13 residues. These data come from a study of graft-versus-host responses after intestinal transplantation. Study details: Recipients obtained multivisceral, liver-intestinal, or isolated intestinal transplants. Anti-thymocyte globulin served as induction for all recipients, who then took tacrolimus and steroids for approximately 3 years. Overall study findings and caveats: The recipient marrow held GvH clones, and some of them showed up first in ileum or blood. Individuals carrying graft-donor T cell macrochimerism showed high graft-versus-host to host-versus-graft clonal ratios in allografts.

The data were produced by immunoSEQ multiplex PCR, yet TCRdb's version contains in-frame clones alone and is incomplete. The table includes fewer than 55,000 clones, 85% to 95% detected once. This sample comprised unstimulated CD8+ T cells sorted from spleen or lymph node cells, obtained before transplant. The clonotype comes from a human donor who was the organ donor for an intestinal transplant. The chain is built from TRBV27 and TRBJ2-7; D is uncertain. The CDR3 DNA sequence: TGTGCCAGCAGTTTAAATGCAGCCTACGAGCAGTACTTC. It codes for CASSLNAAYEQYF.